Sequencing of this TCR beta chain was carried out in a study of OX40 agonist ivuxolimab in advanced cancers. Study-wide findings and caveats: Some of the nonresponding patients also showed low levels of normalized T-cell clonal expansion.

Remarks on this clone: Antigen: not known.

Germline assignment: CDR1 MGHRA and CDR2 YSYEKL. The V end was cut by 4 bases, the J end by 0 bases, with 19 bases between. The CDR3 has 17 amino acids. Profiling relied on immunoSEQ multiplex PCR, and the TCRdb table lists in-frame clones only, not all of them. This table holds roughly 17,000 clones, 60% to 70% found once. The chain uses TRBV4-1 and TRBJ2-7, with D possibly matching TRBD2 (6 bases). The sample in question was CD4+ or CD8+ T cells sorted from blood, obtained in a trial of the OX40 agonist ivuxolimab. The receptor's source is an adult with an advanced solid tumor such as melanoma, head and neck, liver or kidney cancer. This CDR3 reads CASSLQSLAFSSYEQYF. The CDR3 DNA reads as TGCGCCAGCAGCCTACAGAGTCTAGCGTTTTCCTCCTACGAGCAGTACTTC.